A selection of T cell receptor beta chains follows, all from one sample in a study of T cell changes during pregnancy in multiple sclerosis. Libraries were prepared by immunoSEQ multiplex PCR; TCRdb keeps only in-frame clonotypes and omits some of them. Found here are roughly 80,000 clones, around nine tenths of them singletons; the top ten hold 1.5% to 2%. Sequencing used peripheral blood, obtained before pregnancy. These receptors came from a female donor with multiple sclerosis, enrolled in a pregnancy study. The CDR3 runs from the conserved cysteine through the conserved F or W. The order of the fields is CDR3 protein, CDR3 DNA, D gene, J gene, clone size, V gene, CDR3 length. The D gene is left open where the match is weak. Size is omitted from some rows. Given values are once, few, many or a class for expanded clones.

CASSLAEAGVITEAFF,TGTGCCAGCAGCTTGGCTGAAGCAGGGGTTATTACTGAAGCTTTCTTT,.,TRBJ1-1,.,TRBV5-6,16
CASSLSADTQYF,TGTGCCAGCAGCTTATCCGCAGATACGCAGTATTTT,.,TRBJ2-3,.,TRBV7-6,12
CASSLGGRGRTDTQYF,TGTGCCAGCAGCTTAGGAGGGCGGGGGAGGACAGATACGCAGTATTTT,TRBD2,TRBJ2-3,.,TRBV7-3,16
CASSDSSGGTDTQYF,TGTGCCAGCAGTGACTCTAGCGGGGGCACAGATACGCAGTATTTT,TRBD2,TRBJ2-3,many,TRBV6-4,15
CASSIEGPADTQYF,TGTGCCAGTAGTATAGAGGGGCCGGCAGATACGCAGTATTTT,.,TRBJ2-3,.,TRBV19,14
CASTSGGTSGRNPTDTQYF,TGTGCCAGCACCTCAGGTGGGACTAGCGGGCGGAATCCCACAGATACGCAGTATTTT,TRBD2,TRBJ2-3,.,TRBV7-9,19
CASSHVAGGHYNEQFF,TGCGCCAGCAGCCACGTAGCGGGGGGTCACTACAATGAGCAGTTCTTC,TRBD2,TRBJ2-1,few,TRBV4-1,16
CSARAYVAFF,TGCAGTGCTCGTGCCTACGTCGCTTTCTTT,.,TRBJ1-1,few,TRBV20-1,10
CASSLARVSDTQYF,TGTGCCAGCAGCTTAGCGCGGGTCTCAGATACGCAGTATTTT,.,TRBJ2-3,.,TRBV7-2,14
CSVGGVYGYTF,TGCAGCGTTGGGGGAGTGTATGGCTACACCTTC,.,TRBJ1-2,.,TRBV29-1,11
CASSLGPTEGNSPLHF,TGCGCCAGCAGCTTGGGACCCACGGAGGGTAATTCACCCCTCCACTTT,.,TRBJ1-6,.,TRBV5-1,16
CASSQLYRGEAFF,TGTGCCAGCAGCCAGTTGTATAGAGGTGAAGCTTTCTTT,.,TRBJ1-1,.,TRBV14,13
CASSLGPQGARYEQYF,TGCGCCAGCAGCTTGGGCCCACAGGGGGCGCGGTACGAGCAGTACTTC,TRBD1,TRBJ2-7,.,TRBV5-1,16
CASNERGPSYEQYF,TGTGCCAGCAACGAGCGGGGGCCTTCCTACGAGCAGTACTTC,TRBD2,TRBJ2-7,.,TRBV7-2,14
CASSFGGNEQYF,TGTGCCAGCAGCTTCGGAGGGAACGAGCAGTACTTC,.,TRBJ2-7,.,TRBV5-5,12
CASSLGGGYTYEQYF,TGTGCCAGCAGCTTAGGTGGGGGGTACACCTACGAGCAGTACTTC,.,TRBJ2-7,.,TRBV7-2,15
CASSFKNGGAGYTDTQYF,TGTGCCAGCAGCTTTAAGAACGGGGGGGCCGGTTACACAGATACGCAGTATTTT,TRBD2,TRBJ2-3,.,TRBV7-2,18
CASSLQGLGNEKLFF,TGCGCCAGCAGCTTGCAGGGGCTAGGGAATGAAAAACTGTTTTTT,.,TRBJ1-4,.,TRBV5-1,15
CASSLSAGGGTEAFF,TGTGCCAGCAGTTTATCTGCCGGGGGGGGCACTGAAGCTTTCTTT,.,TRBJ1-1,.,TRBV27,15
CASSSPGQETQYF,TGTGCTAGCAGCTCACCGGGGCAAGAGACCCAGTACTTC,.,TRBJ2-5,.,TRBV7-7,13
CASSLGQGISYNEQFF,TGTGCCAGCAGCTTAGGGCAGGGCATCTCCTACAATGAGCAGTTCTTC,.,TRBJ2-1,.,TRBV5-4,16
CASSEGSGGQVRYGYTF,TGTGCCAGCAGCGAGGGCTCCGGGGGGCAGGTTCGGTATGGCTACACCTTC,.,TRBJ1-2,.,TRBV9,17
CASSEGGIYGYTF,TGTGCCAGCAGTGAAGGGGGCATCTATGGCTACACCTTC,.,TRBJ1-2,.,TRBV2,13
CAWKKRDRDPYEQYF,TGTGCCTGGAAAAAACGGGACAGGGACCCCTACGAGCAGTACTTC,TRBD1,TRBJ2-7,.,TRBV30,15
CASSRREQYEQYF,TGTGCCAGCTCTAGGCGGGAACAGTACGAGCAGTACTTC,.,TRBJ2-7,.,TRBV18,13
CASSVAVANTGELFF,TGTGCCAGCAGCGTAGCCGTAGCGAACACCGGGGAGCTGTTTTTT,.,TRBJ2-2,.,TRBV9,15
CASSRGGGNQPQHF,TGTGCCAGCAGTAGAGGGGGGGGCAATCAGCCCCAGCATTTT,.,TRBJ1-5,.,TRBV27,14
CASNSPRRAIYEQYF,TGTGCCAGCAACTCCCCCCGGAGGGCCATTTACGAGCAGTACTTC,.,TRBJ2-7,.,TRBV25-1,15
CASSGHRGGENSPLHF,TGTGCCAGCAGCGGTCACAGGGGCGGAGAGAATTCACCCCTCCACTTT,TRBD1,TRBJ1-6,.,TRBV9,16
CASSRDSQGTEAFF,TGCGCCAGCAGTCGAGACAGCCAGGGGACTGAAGCTTTCTTT,.,TRBJ1-1,.,TRBV4-3,14
CASSLGGSTDTQYF,TGCGCCAGCAGCTTGGGCGGTAGCACAGATACGCAGTATTTT,.,TRBJ2-3,.,TRBV5-1,14
CASSLWTGLELFF,TGCGCCAGCAGCCTCTGGACAGGGCTGGAGCTGTTTTTT,TRBD1,TRBJ2-2,once,TRBV4-1,13
CASSRTATAYNYGYTF,TGTGCCAGCAGCCGAACCGCGACAGCGTATAACTATGGCTACACCTTC,.,TRBJ1-2,.,TRBV9,16
CASSPNTGVYGYTF,TGTGCCAGCTCACCCAACACGGGGGTCTATGGCTACACCTTC,.,TRBJ1-2,.,TRBV18,14
CASSEGTGEHF,TGTGCCAGCAGTGAGGGGACAGGGGAGCATTTT,TRBD1,TRBJ1-5,.,TRBV6-1,11
CSVHSGYAEAFF,TGCAGCGTTCACTCAGGCTATGCTGAAGCTTTCTTT,.,TRBJ1-1,.,TRBV29-1,12
CASSLWGVGALVWGGNQPQHF,TGTGCCAGCAGTTTATGGGGGGTTGGGGCCTTGGTTTGGGGGGGCAATCAGCCCCAGCATTTT,.,TRBJ1-5,.,TRBV28,21
CASSYSTGLNTEAFF,TGTGCCAGCAGTTACTCGACAGGGCTGAACACTGAAGCTTTCTTT,TRBD1,TRBJ1-1,.,TRBV6-5,15
CASSTQGNINEKLFF,TGTGCCAGCAGCACCCAGGGGAATATTAATGAAAAACTGTTTTTT,.,TRBJ1-4,once,TRBV9,15
CASSYGGGRGYTF,TGTGCCAGCAGTTACGGAGGGGGCCGGGGCTACACCTTC,TRBD1,TRBJ1-2,.,TRBV6-6,13
CASSYRGLGTNEKLFF,TGTGCCAGCAGTTACAGGGGGCTGGGGACTAATGAAAAACTGTTTTTT,TRBD1,TRBJ1-4,.,TRBV2,16
CASSADRTVNFNSPLHF,TGTGCCAGCAGTGCCGACCGGACAGTAAACTTTAATTCACCCCTCCACTTT,.,TRBJ1-6,.,TRBV2,17
CATFSGGAGRPGELFF,TGTGCCACTTTTAGCGGGGGCGCCGGGAGGCCCGGGGAGCTGTTTTTT,TRBD2,TRBJ2-2,.,TRBV15,16
CASSQDTIRDWSYPPYEQYF,TGCGCCAGCAGCCAAGACACAATCCGCGACTGGTCATACCCTCCCTACGAGCAGTACTTC,.,TRBJ2-7,many,TRBV4-3,20
CASSWSRGHSGGELFF,TGTGCCAGCAGCTGGAGCAGGGGGCACTCGGGCGGGGAGCTGTTTTTT,TRBD1,TRBJ2-2,.,TRBV7-8,16
CAWSPSRTLMNTEAFF,TGTGCCTGGAGTCCTAGCCGTACACTCATGAACACTGAAGCTTTCTTT,.,TRBJ1-1,.,TRBV30,16
CASSKSGGSNYGYTF,TGTGCCAGCAGTAAGTCAGGGGGATCGAACTATGGCTACACCTTC,TRBD1,TRBJ1-2,once,TRBV6-1,15